The 26 T cell receptor beta chains reported below all come from one sample, sequenced in a study of T cells in Graves' hyperthyroidism and ophthalmopathy. RNA transcripts served as the template for amplifying TCR beta CDR3 regions. Carried out on the TCR CDR3, a first-round RT-PCR used the HTBI primer set. TCRdb reprocessed the multiplex PCR reads via MiXCR and lists one record per CDR3 protein. The sample contains hundreds of thousands of distinct CDR3 sequences, around a sixth of which appear only once. Sequencing was performed on blood. Receptor source: a woman under 30 with Graves' hyperthyroidism.

This chain links TRBV7-2 with TRBJ1-2; TRBD1 is a possible D gene (5 bases). Germline V gene lookup returns CDR1 SGHTA and CDR2 FQGNSA. V shed 5 bases and J shed 6 bases, with 19 bases lying between them. The CDR3 consists of 15 residues. DNA of the CDR3: TGTGCCAGCAGCCCAAGCGGACACCCAAGGGATGGCTACACCTTC. Protein product: CASSPSGHPRDGYTF.

This clonotype was recorded at least ten times. The genes are TRBV20-1 and TRBJ1-3, with D unclear. The ends were cut back, 5 bases at V and 2 bases at J, with 10 bases in the middle. Germline V lookup: CDR1 DFQATT, CDR2 SNEGSKA (reference sequence). This CDR3 is built from 13 residues. CDR3 nucleotides: TGCAGTGCTGCCGATTTAACTGGAAACACCATATATTTT. This gives the protein CSAADLTGNTIYF.

The sample holds a few counts of this clonotype. V gene TRBV14 combines with J gene TRBJ2-1; D gene uncertain. V dropped 1 base and J dropped 8 bases, with 9 bases sitting between them. The CDR3 has 13 residues. Per the germline V gene, CDR1 is SGHDN and CDR2 is FVKESK. DNA for the CDR3: TGTGCCAGCAGCCAAGTGTTAGGGTATGAGCAGTTCTTC. Translated: CASSQVLGYEQFF.

A few counts support this clonotype. This rearrangement joins TRBV18 to TRBJ2-5, with 12 bases lining up with TRBD2. Germline CDR1 and CDR2: KGHSH and LQKENI. Losses at the gene ends were 1 base for V and 2 bases for J; bases not matched to a gene: 8. The CDR3 loop spans 18 amino acids. CDR3 loop: CASSPLPAGLAGQETQYF. The CDR3 bases are TGTGCCAGCTCACCACTCCCCGCCGGACTAGCGGGGCAAGAGACCCAGTACTTC.

The chain couples TRBV5-1 to TRBJ2-5, with TRBD1 matching 8 bases. Germline values: CDR1 SGHRS, CDR2 YFSETQ. The V segment lost 4 bases and the J segment 7 bases; nucleotides outside the gene matches: 9. The CDR3 spans 14 residues. CDR3 DNA: TGCGCCAGCAGCCGGGACAGGCCCTTGGGGACCCAGTACTTC. This translates into CASSRDRPLGTQYF.

The sample holds a few counts of this clonotype. The rearrangement links TRBV28 to TRBJ1-6; 12 nucleotides align to TRBD1. After removal of 5 bases from V and 10 bases from J, the junction contained 12 bases not matched to a gene. The CDR3 totals 17 residues. The germline V gene has CDR1 MDHEN and CDR2 SYDVKM. The CDR3 protein is CASSHLRDRGPVSPLHF. CDR3 nucleotides: TGTGCCAGCAGTCACCTCCGGGACAGGGGGCCGGTATCACCCCTCCACTTT.

This clonotype was detected ten times or more. J is TRBJ1-1 and V is TRBV7-9; 7 bases agree with TRBD1. V shed 5 bases and J 0 bases; nucleotides not matched to a gene: 6. The CDR3 is made up of 15 amino acids. Germline V lookup: CDR1 SEHNR, CDR2 FQNEAQ (reference sequence). The CDR3 DNA follows: TGTGCCAGCAGCCAGGCAGGGGGTTTGAACACTGAAGCTTTCTTT. Translation gives CASSQAGGLNTEAFF. The whole variable domain, filled in from reference TRBV7-9 and TRBJ1-1, reads DTGVSQNPRHKITKRGQNVTFRCDPISEHNRLYWYRQTLGQGPEFLTYFQNEAQLEKSRLLSDRFSAERPKGSFSTLEIQRTEQGDSAMYLCASSQAGGLNTEAFFGQGTRLTVV.

This clonotype was observed many times. The V and J genes are TRBV29-1 and TRBJ2-5; no clear D gene. Trimming removed 7 bases from V and 0 bases from J, with 9 bases in between. The V gene's germline CDR1 is SQVTM and CDR2 ANQGSEA. The CDR3 contains 12 residues. The CDR3 bases are TGCAGCGCCGATCAGTACCAAGAGACCCAGTACTTC. Amino acid sequence: CSADQYQETQYF.

This clonotype was detected many times. CDR3 in amino acids: CASSPTPGLASGELFF. The CDR3 DNA reads as TGTGCCAGCAGTCCCACGCCGGGACTAGCATCCGGGGAGCTGTTTTTT. The chain is built from TRBV27 and TRBJ2-2, with 9 bases aligning to TRBD2. The CDR3 has 16 residues. Unmatched junction bases numbered 10, after V lost 5 bases and J lost 6 bases. Germline V CDR1 and CDR2: MNHEY, SMNVEV (reference sequence).

The table lists this clonotype with many counts. The chain uses TRBV7-3 and TRBJ2-1; 7 bases agree with TRBD1. CDR1 is SGHTA and CDR2 is FQGTGA in the germline V gene. This CDR3 spans 13 amino acids. V lost 10 bases, J lost 2 bases, and 5 bases stayed unmatched. The CDR3 sequence is CAIKGQTYNEQFF. CDR3 nucleotides: TGTGCCATCAAGGGACAGACCTACAATGAGCAGTTCTTC.

This clonotype was recorded many times. The chain couples TRBV4-1 to TRBJ2-7, with TRBD2 matching over 7 bases. CDR1 is MGHRA and CDR2 is YSYEKL in the germline V gene. The CDR3 length is 16 residues. Trimming cost V 4 bases and J 6 bases; bases outside gene matches: 15. CDR3 residues: CASSRVGRRELGEQYF. CDR3 nucleotide sequence: TGCGCCAGCAGCCGGGTCGGGAGGCGGGAGCTGGGCGAGCAGTACTTC.

Details on this clonotype: One end of the junction does not line up with germline, which may come from a read error. The gene calls are TRBV20-1 and TRBJ1-2; 9 nucleotides line up with TRBD1. CDR1 is DFQATT and CDR2 is SNEGSKA in the germline V gene (reference sequence). The CDR3 runs 11 residues. The CDR3 here is CSAGQGYGFTF. The CDR3 DNA reads as TGCAGTGCTGGACAGGGGTATGGCTTCACCTTC.

The chain couples TRBV18 to TRBJ1-6, with a tentative D call TRBD1 (5 bases). Trimming took off 6 bases at V and 13 bases at J, with 28 bases between the two ends. This CDR3 comprises 17 residues. Germline loops: CDR1 KGHSH, CDR2 LQKENI. CDR3 region: CASSQLPLTAFYRPLHF. CDR3 bases: TGTGCCAGCTCGCAGCTCCCGTTGACAGCATTTTACAGGCCCCTCCACTTT.

This clonotype was recorded at least ten times. This chain joins TRBV10-3 and TRBJ2-7; TRBD2 agrees at 7 bases. CDR3 size: 12 residues. Germline CDR1 ENHRY, CDR2 SYGVKD. Trimming took 6 bases from V and 2 from J; bases not matched to a gene: 1. This CDR3 is CAIRAGAYEQYF. As DNA, the CDR3 is TGTGCCATCAGGGCGGGAGCCTACGAGCAGTACTTC.

There are a few counts of this clonotype. V and J are TRBV6-2 or TRBV6-3 and TRBJ1-2, with D possibly being TRBD1 (5 bases). V was cut by 4 bases and J by 6 bases, with 12 bases left in between. Germline values: CDR1 MNHEY, CDR2 SVGEGT. The CDR3 extends over 13 amino acids. The DNA for the CDR3 is TGTGCCAGCAGTTGGGGGACGCAAAATGGCTACACCTTC. It specifies CASSWGTQNGYTF.

This clonotype was picked up a small number of times. The chain recombines TRBV24-1 with TRBJ2-3, with 7 bases aligning to TRBD1. Looked up from germline, CDR1 is KGHDR and CDR2 is SFDVKD. The CDR3 sequence is 16 residues long. V gave up 3 bases and J gave up 4 bases; unmatched junction bases: 9. The CDR3 nucleotides read TGTGCCACCAGTGATCCGACAGGGTCCCTCGCAGATACGCAGTATTTT. Its protein is CATSDPTGSLADTQYF.

This clonotype was recorded at least ten times. This chain links TRBV5-6 with TRBJ2-7; D unclear. The germline V gene encodes CDR1 SGHDT and CDR2 YYEEEE. This CDR3 contains 13 residues. Trimming stripped 0 bases from V and 0 bases from J, with 4 bases between. This CDR3 is CASSLVASYEQYF. The CDR3 nucleotides read TGTGCCAGCAGCTTGGTAGCCTCCTACGAGCAGTACTTC.

The rearrangement links TRBV28 to TRBJ2-5, with TRBD1 matching 8 bases. The CDR3 extends over 15 amino acids. Trimming cost V 5 bases and J 5 bases; bases outside gene matches: 10. Germline V gene data show CDR1 as MDHEN and CDR2 as SYDVKM. The CDR3 sequence is CASSEFRGRKETQYF. As DNA, the CDR3 is TGTGCCAGCAGTGAGTTCAGGGGGCGGAAGGAGACCCAGTACTTC.

The sample holds many counts of this clonotype. V gene TRBV11-2 combines with J gene TRBJ1-2; a weak D match, TRBD1 (5 bases). Germline lookup yields CDR1 SGHAT and CDR2 FQNNGV. V was clipped by 1 base and J by 8 bases, with 17 bases between them. This CDR3 is 15 amino acids long. In DNA, the CDR3 is TGTGCCAGCAGCTTAGCCCCGCTTGCAGGGACGGGCTACACCTTC. It translates to CASSLAPLAGTGYTF.

V gene TRBV20-1 combines with J gene TRBJ1-2; no reliable D call. This CDR3 comprises 16 residues. V lost 1 base to trimming and J lost 1 base, with 16 bases between them. CDR1 DFQATT and CDR2 SNEGSKA come from the germline V gene (reference sequence). For the CDR3, the DNA is TGCAGTGCTAGAGCACCCTTAGGGCAGATTAACTATGGCTACACCTTC. Amino acid sequence: CSARAPLGQINYGYTF.

The chain couples TRBV24-1 to TRBJ1-4; no definite D call. This CDR3 has 15 amino acids. CDR1 and CDR2 from the germline V gene are KGHDR and SFDVKD. The V and J ends lost 11 bases and 0 bases respectively, with 15 bases between them. This chain's CDR3 is CASEYQAATNEKLFF. CDR3 nucleotides: TGTGCCAGCGAGTATCAGGCCGCAACTAATGAAAAACTGTTTTTT.

This clonotype was detected ten times or more. The CDR3 loop is CASSPGAGSLAKNIQYF. The CDR3 DNA reads as TGTGCCAGCAGTCCCGGGGCAGGAAGTTTAGCCAAAAACATTCAGTACTTC. The chain uses TRBV12-3 or TRBV12-4 and TRBJ2-4; tentatively, D is TRBD1 or TRBD2 (5 bases each). V lost 5 bases to trimming and J lost 0 bases, with 17 bases between them. This CDR3 region has 17 residues.

V and J are TRBV20-1 and TRBJ2-1, with TRBD2 matching 8 bases. The CDR3 sequence is 14 residues long. Germline V gives CDR1 DFQATT, CDR2 SNEGSKA (reference sequence). The V and J ends lost 3 bases and 8 bases, in that order; junction bases with no gene match: 9. CDR3 sequence reads: CSARGLGTYDEQFF. The CDR3 nucleotides read TGCAGTGCTAGGGGACTAGGAACGTACGATGAGCAGTTCTTC.

The table lists this clonotype with many counts. The CDR3 coding sequence is TGCGCCAGCATGTCGGGGGAGGGCTCCTACGAGCAGTACTTC. Translated: CASMSGEGSYEQYF. This chain joins TRBV5-1 and TRBJ2-7; 7 bases line up with TRBD2. This CDR3 is 14 amino acids long. The trim removed 6 bases at V and 0 bases at J, leaving 6 bases unmatched. Germline CDR1 and CDR2: SGHRS and YFSETQ. The full variable domain, rest sourced from reference TRBV5-1 and TRBJ2-7, is KAGVTQTPRYLIKTRGQQVTLSCSPISGHRSVSWYQQTPGQGLQFLFEYFSETQRNKGNFPGRFSGRQFSNSRSEMNVSTLELGDSALYLCASMSGEGSYEQYFGPGTRLTVT.

This clonotype has ten or more counts. The chain combines TRBV10-3 with TRBJ2-1, with 8 bases that match TRBD2. The trim removed 6 bases at V and 7 bases at J, leaving 2 bases unmatched. The length of the CDR3 is 12 residues. Germline loops: CDR1 ENHRY, CDR2 SYGVKD. The CDR3 region has the DNA TGTGCCATCAGAGCGGGGGCGAATGAGCAGTTCTTC. This gives the protein CAIRAGANEQFF.

This clonotype was seen many times. The chain recombines TRBV18 with TRBJ1-4; a weak D match, TRBD1 (6 bases). The CDR3 consists of 17 residues. Trimming pared 0 bases from V and 10 bases from J, leaving 21 bases between. The germline V gene encodes CDR1 KGHSH and CDR2 LQKENI. The CDR3 loop is CASSPPVVDSNTGKLFF. Here the CDR3 DNA reads TGTGCCAGCTCACCACCGGTGGTGGACAGCAATACGGGAAAACTGTTTTTT.